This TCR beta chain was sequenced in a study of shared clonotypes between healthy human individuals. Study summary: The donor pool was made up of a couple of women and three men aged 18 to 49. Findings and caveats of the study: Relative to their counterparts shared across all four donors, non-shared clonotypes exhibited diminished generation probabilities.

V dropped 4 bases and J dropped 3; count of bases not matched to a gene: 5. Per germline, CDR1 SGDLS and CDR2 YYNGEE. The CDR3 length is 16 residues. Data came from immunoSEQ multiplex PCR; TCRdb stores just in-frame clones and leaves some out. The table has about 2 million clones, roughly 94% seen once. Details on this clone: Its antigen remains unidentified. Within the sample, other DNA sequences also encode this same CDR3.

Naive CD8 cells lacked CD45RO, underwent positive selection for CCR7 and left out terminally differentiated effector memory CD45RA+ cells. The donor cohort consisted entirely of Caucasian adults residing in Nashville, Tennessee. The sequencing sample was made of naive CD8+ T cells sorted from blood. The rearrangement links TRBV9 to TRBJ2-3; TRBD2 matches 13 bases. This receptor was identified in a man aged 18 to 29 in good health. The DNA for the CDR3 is TGTGCCAGCAGCTCCCCGACTAGCGGGGGGACAGATACGCAGTATTTT. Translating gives CASSSPTSGGTDTQYF.